This T cell receptor (beta chain) was identified in a study of blood T cell repertoires in COVID-19 (dated by TCRdb to the early 2020s). Study-wide context: Collaborator samples came from the United States, Italy and Spain and covered acute and convalescent phases of COVID-19. Sample metadata almost always included a de-identified subject ID, COVID-19 status, age in years and sex. HLA class I and class II types, where available, came from metadata supplied by the sample provider rather than from assay-based typing. The repertoires were made available in a free public database intended to serve as a resource for research on the immune response to SARS-CoV-2. The material from the prospective study consisted of cDNA or gDNA derived from T cells, B-cell-depleted T cells, or PBMCs. The dataset comprised deeply sampled blood TCRbeta repertoires from subjects exposed to, actively infected with, or recovered from COVID-19. Samples came from the ongoing ImmuneRACE study (first 160 participants) plus 1,254 subjects from 6 global collaborators. General findings and caveats noted by the study authors: The amount of clinical and demographic metadata varied by source and participant and was provided uncurated.

TCRbeta CDR3 regions were amplified from genomic DNA using the immunoSEQ Assay, a bias-controlled multiplex PCR. In the original analysis: The number of nucleated cells in each sample was estimated by amplification of reference gene primers within the assay. To quantify the absolute abundance of each unique TCRbeta CDR3 rearrangement, sequence reads were collapsed and filtered. For each sample, productive Simpson clonality was calculated by taking the square root of Simpson's diversity index across productive rearrangements. TCRdb obtained this table from immuneACCESS and retained in-frame rearrangements with V and J assigned. These tables miss some clones; where compared with another copy, unresolved V genes account for less than half of the shortfall, and the remainder is unexplained. The V and J calls and clone size come from that table; D and trimming were worked out from the DNA. In all, the sample holds 250,000 to 400,000 clones, and approximately 89% of those were seen once. The top ten clones comprise approximately 1.6% of the sample.

Of note for this clone: Its antigen remains undetermined. No base qualities exist here, and no much larger clone lies one base off it.

The CDR3 sequence holds 16 residues, the cysteine and phenylalanine included. The entry retains the CDR3 DNA only, 48 bases that are in frame from base 1. Unmatched junction bases come to 4, with V trimmed by 6 bases and J by 1 base. In the germline V gene (reference sequence), CDR1 corresponds to MNHEY and CDR2 to SMNVEV. One collaborating source in Seattle enrolled patients while the patients were actively infected and followed the patients over time throughout the course of disease. The collaborating institutions used their own protocols to collect whole blood in K2EDTA tubes. For TCRbeta analysis, collaborator samples were shipped as frozen whole blood, as isolated PBMCs, or as DNA extracted from either sample type.

Input material: peripheral blood. Recombination joined TRBV27 with TRBJ2-2, with 11 central nucleotides matching TRBD2. This clonotype originated in a woman aged 25 to 39 with COVID-19, enrolled during active disease. The CDR3 protein: CASSDGTSGNTGELFF. The nucleotides read TGTGCCAGCAGCGACGGGACTAGCGGGAACACCGGGGAGCTGTTTTTT.